Listed below are T cell receptor beta chains from one sample, sequenced in a study of long-term antiretroviral therapy in people with HIV. TCRdb keeps only in-frame clones here, not all; method: immunoSEQ multiplex PCR. The data contain approximately 26,000 clones, about 90% of them singletons. The starting material was unsorted PBMCs, obtained 1.8 years after starting antiretroviral therapy. These TCRs come from a woman in her late teens or twenties with HIV. CDR3s include the opening cysteine and the closing phenylalanine or tryptophan. The D gene is left open where the match is weak. Rows give clone size only sometimes, using once, few, many, or a class for an expanded clone.

j_call: TRBJ1-6
v_call: TRBV6-1
d_call: .
clone_size: .
cdr3_aa: CASSETVWRLHF
cdr3_nt: TGTGCCAGCAGTGAAACAGTCTGGCGCCTCCACTTT

j_call: TRBJ2-3
v_call: TRBV19
d_call: TRBD2
clone_size: .
cdr3_aa: CASSPLAGITDTQYF
cdr3_nt: TGTGCCAGTAGCCCATTAGCGGGAATCACAGATACGCAGTATTTT

j_call: TRBJ2-5
v_call: TRBV28
d_call: TRBD1
clone_size: .
cdr3_aa: CASSLGTGVGETQYF
cdr3_nt: TGTGCCAGCAGTTTAGGCACAGGGGTTGGAGAGACCCAGTACTTC

j_call: TRBJ2-7
v_call: TRBV27
d_call: .
clone_size: .
cdr3_aa: CASSMGYEQYF
cdr3_nt: TGTGCCAGCAGTATGGGCTACGAGCAGTACTTC

j_call: TRBJ2-7
v_call: TRBV18
d_call: TRBD2
clone_size: .
cdr3_aa: CASSPPAGVGSYEQYF
cdr3_nt: TGTGCCAGCTCACCACCGGCGGGAGTTGGGTCCTACGAGCAGTACTTC

j_call: TRBJ1-2
v_call: TRBV7-3
d_call: TRBD1
clone_size: .
cdr3_aa: CASSLLAGGGGYTF
cdr3_nt: TGTGCCAGCAGCTTATTGGCAGGGGGCGGCGGCTACACCTTC

j_call: TRBJ1-2
v_call: TRBV5-1
d_call: .
clone_size: .
cdr3_aa: CASSQTEGLGGYTF
cdr3_nt: TGCGCCAGCAGCCAAACAGAAGGCCTGGGAGGCTACACCTTC

j_call: TRBJ2-7
v_call: TRBV9
d_call: .
clone_size: .
cdr3_aa: CASSVGYEQYF
cdr3_nt: TGTGCCAGCAGCGTAGGCTACGAGCAGTACTTC

j_call: TRBJ1-1
v_call: TRBV14
d_call: TRBD1
clone_size: .
cdr3_aa: CASSQRGRLVAEAFF
cdr3_nt: TGTGCCAGCAGCCAAAGGGGGCGGCTAGTCGCTGAAGCTTTCTTT

j_call: TRBJ2-3
v_call: TRBV9
d_call: TRBD2
clone_size: .
cdr3_aa: CASSVGGSSTDTQYF
cdr3_nt: TGTGCCAGCAGCGTAGGCGGGAGTAGCACAGATACGCAGTATTTT

j_call: TRBJ2-3
v_call: TRBV6-4
d_call: .
clone_size: .
cdr3_aa: CASSDSRGASTDTQYF
cdr3_nt: TGTGCCAGCAGTGACTCTCGCGGGGCTAGCACAGATACGCAGTATTTT

j_call: TRBJ2-1
v_call: TRBV7-3
d_call: .
clone_size: .
cdr3_aa: CASSPGTLARNYNEQFF
cdr3_nt: TGTGCCAGCAGCCCCGGAACCCTAGCGAGAAACTACAATGAGCAGTTCTTC

j_call: TRBJ2-2
v_call: TRBV27
d_call: .
clone_size: .
cdr3_aa: CASSLGVPGRSLLLANTGELFF
cdr3_nt: TGTGCCAGCAGTTTAGGGGTACCGGGACGGAGCCTTTTACTAGCGAACACCGGGGAGCTGTTTTTT

j_call: TRBJ2-2
v_call: TRBV6-1
d_call: TRBD2
clone_size: .
cdr3_aa: CASRLAGAGELFF
cdr3_nt: TGTGCCAGCAGACTAGCGGGAGCCGGGGAGCTGTTTTTT

j_call: TRBJ2-7
v_call: TRBV19
d_call: TRBD1
clone_size: .
cdr3_aa: CASSISQTGTHEQYF
cdr3_nt: TGTGCCAGTAGTATATCCCAGACAGGGACCCACGAGCAGTACTTC

j_call: TRBJ2-1
v_call: TRBV11-1
d_call: .
clone_size: .
cdr3_aa: CASSLAGGTYNEQFF
cdr3_nt: TGTGCCAGCAGCTTAGCTGGCGGGACCTACAATGAGCAGTTCTTC

j_call: TRBJ2-3
v_call: TRBV6-1
d_call: .
clone_size: few
cdr3_aa: CASSEWTDTQYF
cdr3_nt: TGTGCCAGCAGTGAATGGACAGATACGCAGTATTTT

j_call: TRBJ2-5
v_call: TRBV7-2
d_call: TRBD2
clone_size: .
cdr3_aa: CASSLRAGGPPYQETQYF
cdr3_nt: TGTGCCAGCAGCTTAAGGGCGGGAGGCCCCCCGTACCAAGAGACCCAGTACTTC

j_call: TRBJ1-5
v_call: TRBV4-1
d_call: .
clone_size: .
cdr3_aa: CASSPQDRGGSQPQHF
cdr3_nt: TGCGCCAGCAGCCCGCAAGACAGAGGGGGTAGTCAGCCCCAGCATTTT

j_call: TRBJ1-2
v_call: TRBV7-9
d_call: TRBD1
clone_size: .
cdr3_aa: CASSPDGTGDHSGYTF
cdr3_nt: TGTGCCAGCAGCCCAGACGGGACAGGGGATCATAGTGGCTACACCTTC

j_call: TRBJ2-2
v_call: TRBV6-4
d_call: .
clone_size: .
cdr3_aa: CASSDYGIGDTGELFF
cdr3_nt: TGTGCCAGCAGTGACTATGGCATTGGGGACACCGGGGAGCTGTTTTTT

j_call: TRBJ1-2
v_call: TRBV27
d_call: TRBD1
clone_size: .
cdr3_aa: CASRADRASNYGYTF
cdr3_nt: TGTGCCAGCAGAGCTGACAGGGCCTCTAACTATGGCTACACCTTC

j_call: TRBJ1-2
v_call: TRBV6-5
d_call: TRBD1
clone_size: .
cdr3_aa: CASSYSGQGSYGYTF
cdr3_nt: TGTGCCAGCAGTTACAGCGGACAGGGGTCCTATGGCTACACCTTC

j_call: TRBJ1-4
v_call: TRBV7-8
d_call: .
clone_size: .
cdr3_aa: CASSLGPLQKEKLFF
cdr3_nt: TGTGCCAGCAGCTTAGGCCCTCTGCAGAAAGAAAAACTGTTTTTT

j_call: TRBJ1-1
v_call: TRBV7-8
d_call: .
clone_size: few
cdr3_aa: CASSDRLGENTEAFF
cdr3_nt: TGTGCCAGCAGCGACCGACTGGGTGAGAACACTGAAGCTTTCTTT

j_call: TRBJ1-3
v_call: TRBV4-1
d_call: .
clone_size: .
cdr3_aa: CASSQPVVIGTIYF
cdr3_nt: TGCGCCAGCAGCCAGCCCGTTGTAATAGGCACCATATATTTT

j_call: TRBJ1-1
v_call: TRBV7-3
d_call: .
clone_size: .
cdr3_aa: CASSLGEGTEAFF
cdr3_nt: TGTGCCAGCAGCTTGGGGGAAGGCACTGAAGCTTTCTTT

j_call: TRBJ1-1
v_call: TRBV7-9
d_call: TRBD1
clone_size: .
cdr3_aa: CASSYRDRGLTEAFF
cdr3_nt: TGTGCCAGCAGCTACCGGGACAGGGGGCTGACTGAAGCTTTCTTT

j_call: TRBJ2-1
v_call: TRBV11-2
d_call: .
clone_size: .
cdr3_aa: CASSWGTYNEQFF
cdr3_nt: TGTGCCAGCAGCTGGGGGACCTACAATGAGCAGTTCTTC

j_call: TRBJ1-1
v_call: TRBV7-9
d_call: .
clone_size: .
cdr3_aa: CASSLTGMNTEAFF
cdr3_nt: TGTGCCAGCAGCTTAACAGGGATGAACACTGAAGCTTTCTTT

j_call: TRBJ2-7
v_call: TRBV28
d_call: .
clone_size: .
cdr3_aa: CASSSEQAGYEQYF
cdr3_nt: TGTGCCAGCAGTTCAGAACAAGCGGGCTACGAGCAGTACTTC

j_call: TRBJ1-2
v_call: TRBV6-5
d_call: .
clone_size: .
cdr3_aa: CASSYSWGRLNYGYTF
cdr3_nt: TGTGCCAGCAGTTACTCTTGGGGTCGGCTAAACTATGGCTACACCTTC

j_call: TRBJ1-5
v_call: TRBV7-9
d_call: .
clone_size: .
cdr3_aa: CASSSGWEQPQHF
cdr3_nt: TGTGCCAGCAGCTCTGGATGGGAGCAGCCCCAGCATTTT

j_call: TRBJ2-6
v_call: TRBV7-2
d_call: .
clone_size: .
cdr3_aa: CASSLAGPGANVLTF
cdr3_nt: TGTGCCAGCAGCTTAGCGGGACCTGGGGCCAACGTCCTGACTTTC

j_call: TRBJ1-5
v_call: TRBV19
d_call: TRBD1
clone_size: .
cdr3_aa: CASSMTGQPQHF
cdr3_nt: TGTGCCAGTAGTATGACAGGGCAGCCCCAGCATTTT

j_call: TRBJ2-2
v_call: TRBV7-9
d_call: .
clone_size: .
cdr3_aa: CASRLRGTENTGELFF
cdr3_nt: TGTGCCAGCAGGCTTCGGGGGACAGAGAACACCGGGGAGCTGTTTTTT

j_call: TRBJ2-2
v_call: TRBV19
d_call: .
clone_size: .
cdr3_aa: CASSISQGGELFF
cdr3_nt: TGTGCCAGTAGTATATCCCAGGGCGGGGAGCTGTTTTTT

j_call: TRBJ2-5
v_call: TRBV28
d_call: .
clone_size: once
cdr3_aa: CASSKASPTGYQETQYF
cdr3_nt: TGTGCCAGCAGTAAGGCTAGCCCAACCGGGTACCAAGAGACCCAGTACTTC

j_call: TRBJ1-2
v_call: TRBV6-4
d_call: TRBD1
clone_size: .
cdr3_aa: CASSRDRNYGYTF
cdr3_nt: TGTGCCAGCAGCCGGGACAGGAACTATGGCTACACCTTC

j_call: TRBJ1-1
v_call: TRBV27
d_call: .
clone_size: .
cdr3_aa: CASTDGRIMNTEAFF
cdr3_nt: TGTGCCAGCACGGACGGACGAATTATGAACACTGAAGCTTTCTTT

j_call: TRBJ1-5
v_call: TRBV10-1
d_call: .
clone_size: few
cdr3_aa: CASSEGHGWPQHF
cdr3_nt: TGCGCCAGCAGTGAGGGACACGGATGGCCCCAGCATTTT

j_call: TRBJ2-7
v_call: TRBV5-1
d_call: TRBD2
clone_size: .
cdr3_aa: CASSLAGGTLGSYEQYF
cdr3_nt: TGCGCCAGCAGCTTGGCCGGGGGGACCTTAGGGTCCTACGAGCAGTACTTC

j_call: TRBJ2-7
v_call: TRBV9
d_call: .
clone_size: .
cdr3_aa: CASSVTHNGRYEQYF
cdr3_nt: TGTGCCAGCAGCGTGACCCACAACGGGCGCTACGAGCAGTACTTC

j_call: TRBJ1-1
v_call: TRBV5-4
d_call: TRBD1
clone_size: .
cdr3_aa: CASSLWRGRLNTEAFF
cdr3_nt: TGTGCCAGCAGCTTGTGGAGGGGGCGGCTGAACACTGAAGCTTTCTTT

j_call: TRBJ2-1
v_call: TRBV10-3
d_call: TRBD1
clone_size: .
cdr3_aa: CAIRGDRGPNYNEQFF
cdr3_nt: TGTGCCATCAGGGGCGACAGGGGTCCGAATTACAATGAGCAGTTCTTC

j_call: TRBJ1-1
v_call: TRBV9
d_call: .
clone_size: .
cdr3_aa: CASSVVTGTEAFF
cdr3_nt: TGTGCCAGCAGCGTAGTTACGGGGACTGAAGCTTTCTTT

j_call: TRBJ1-4
v_call: TRBV7-2
d_call: .
clone_size: once
cdr3_aa: CASSLGAILGANEKLFF
cdr3_nt: TGTGCCAGCAGCTTAGGGGCGATACTGGGAGCTAATGAAAAACTGTTTTTT

j_call: TRBJ2-2
v_call: TRBV5-6
d_call: .
clone_size: .
cdr3_aa: CASLDWGGNTGELFF
cdr3_nt: TGTGCCAGCCTCGATTGGGGCGGAAACACCGGGGAGCTGTTTTTT

j_call: TRBJ2-2
v_call: TRBV9
d_call: .
clone_size: .
cdr3_aa: CASSPIGRQNTGELFF
cdr3_nt: TGTGCCAGCAGCCCGATAGGACGGCAGAACACCGGGGAGCTGTTTTTT

j_call: TRBJ1-1
v_call: TRBV9
d_call: .
clone_size: .
cdr3_aa: CASSVGGWEYTEAFF
cdr3_nt: TGTGCCAGCAGCGTAGGGGGTTGGGAATACACTGAAGCTTTCTTT

j_call: TRBJ2-3
v_call: TRBV27
d_call: TRBD2
clone_size: .
cdr3_aa: CASSFLSSGLSTDTQYF
cdr3_nt: TGTGCCAGCAGTTTCCTCTCTAGCGGCCTTAGCACAGATACGCAGTATTTT

j_call: TRBJ2-2
v_call: TRBV5-8
d_call: .
clone_size: .
cdr3_aa: CASSPREATGELFF
cdr3_nt: TGTGCCAGCAGCCCCCGCGAAGCCACCGGGGAGCTGTTTTTT

j_call: TRBJ2-6
v_call: TRBV7-3
d_call: TRBD2
clone_size: .
cdr3_aa: CASSKKGTSGTTGANVLTF
cdr3_nt: TGTGCCAGCAGCAAAAAAGGGACTAGCGGGACCACTGGGGCCAACGTCCTGACTTTC

j_call: TRBJ2-7
v_call: TRBV6-1
d_call: TRBD1
clone_size: .
cdr3_aa: CASRQGVSYEQYF
cdr3_nt: TGTGCCAGCAGGCAGGGGGTTTCGTACGAGCAGTACTTC

j_call: TRBJ1-4
v_call: TRBV7-9
d_call: .
clone_size: .
cdr3_aa: CASSLWGGDKNEKLFF
cdr3_nt: TGTGCCAGCAGCTTATGGGGGGGGGACAAAAATGAAAAACTGTTTTTT